This TCR beta chain was profiled in a study of shared clonotypes between healthy human individuals. The CDR3 sequence is 14 residues long. The ends were cut back, 2 bases at V and 2 bases at J, with 8 bases in the middle. Germline CDR1 is MGHRA and CDR2 is YSYEKL. Study results and limitations: In contrast to clonotypes shared by all four donors, non-shared clonotypes had lower generation probabilities.

Repertoires were generated with immunoSEQ multiplex PCR, while TCRdb's copy carries only in-frame clones and drops some. The data hold some 2 million clones, with 95% observed a single time. Notes on this clone: Antigen: not known.

Sequences were obtained from naive CD4+ T cells sorted from blood. Subset given: CD45RA+ positively selected. The chain links TRBV4-1 to TRBJ2-3; the D call may be TRBD1 or TRBD2 (5 bases each). The receptor was isolated from a man aged 18 to 35 in good health. The DNA for the CDR3 is TGCGCCAGCAGCCAACGAGGGGACACAGATACGCAGTATTTT. It translates to CASSQRGDTDTQYF.